Listed below are T cell receptor beta chains from one sample, sequenced in a study of cytomegalovirus exposure and HLA in healthy donors. Repertoires were generated with immunoSEQ multiplex PCR, while TCRdb's copy carries only in-frame clones and drops some. The sample yields over 80,000 clones, about 75% seen once. The specimen was PBMCs. Source of these receptors: a female donor in good health and CMV-seronegative. CDR3s include the opening cysteine and the closing phenylalanine or tryptophan. D genes are given only for firm matches. Rows give clone size only sometimes, using once, few, many, or a class for an expanded clone.

TRBV28	TRBD1	TRBJ1-1	.	CASSLFGTGGLAKAFF	TGTGCCAGCAGTTTATTTGGGACAGGGGGGCTGGCGAAAGCTTTCTTT
TRBV7-8	TRBD1	TRBJ1-1	few	CASSSNRGRGAFF	TGTGCCAGCAGCTCCAACAGGGGGCGAGGAGCTTTCTTT
TRBV28	.	TRBJ1-5	few	CASSPGQARGNQPQHF	TGTGCCAGCAGTCCCGGGCAGGCGAGGGGCAATCAGCCCCAGCATTTT
TRBV7-3	.	TRBJ1-1	.	CASSLRGQGNTEAFF	TGTGCCAGCAGCTTACGAGGTCAGGGAAACACTGAAGCTTTCTTT
TRBV27	.	TRBJ2-7	.	CASSFLFGEAYEQYF	TGTGCCAGCAGTTTCCTCTTCGGGGAAGCCTACGAGCAGTACTTC
TRBV28	.	TRBJ1-2	.	CANPGRFGYGYTF	TGTGCCAATCCCGGCAGGTTCGGCTATGGCTACACCTTC
TRBV7-9	TRBD2	TRBJ2-7	once	CASGRGRPYEQYF	TGTGCCAGCGGGAGGGGACGTCCGTACGAGCAGTACTTC
TRBV13	TRBD1	TRBJ2-7	.	CASSLWGQGAREQYF	TGTGCCAGCAGCTTATGGGGACAGGGGGCGAGAGAGCAGTACTTC
TRBV11-2	.	TRBJ2-5	.	CASSPRARETQYF	TGTGCCAGCAGCCCGCGAGCCCGGGAGACCCAGTACTTC
TRBV7-8	.	TRBJ1-2	.	CASSLTETDYGYTF	TGTGCCAGCAGCTTAACCGAGACAGACTATGGCTACACCTTC
TRBV5-3	.	TRBJ2-7	once	CARTAGVPREQYF	TGTGCCAGAACAGCAGGGGTCCCAAGGGAGCAGTACTTC
TRBV7-9	.	TRBJ1-1	.	CASSSSGRKAFF	TGTGCCAGCAGCTCCAGTGGCAGAAAAGCTTTCTTT
TRBV14	.	TRBJ1-6	once	CASSQDTVGPLYNSPLHF	TGTGCCAGCAGCCAAGATACGGTGGGGCCGCTCTATAATTCACCCCTCCACTTT
TRBV30	.	TRBJ1-5	.	CAWSGLQQGQPQHF	TGTGCCTGGAGCGGATTACAGCAGGGCCAGCCCCAGCATTTT
TRBV5-1	TRBD2	TRBJ2-3	.	CASSLALAGVGGTDTQYF	TGCGCCAGCAGCTTGGCGCTAGCGGGGGTTGGGGGCACAGATACGCAGTATTTT
TRBV5-6	.	TRBJ2-7	.	CASSLAGSYEQYF	TGTGCCAGCAGCTTGGCGGGGTCCTACGAGCAGTACTTC
TRBV10-3	.	TRBJ2-7	.	CATAVNYEQYF	TGTGCCACCGCGGTAAACTACGAGCAGTACTTC
TRBV29-1	TRBD2	TRBJ2-3	.	CSALAGESSDTQYF	TGCAGCGCTCTAGCGGGCGAATCTTCAGATACGCAGTATTTT
TRBV27	.	TRBJ1-1	.	CASSLSSGLRTEAFF	TGTGCCAGCAGTTTATCATCAGGGCTTAGAACTGAAGCTTTCTTT
TRBV6-1	TRBD1	TRBJ1-1	.	CASSGTANTEAFF	TGTGCCAGCAGCGGGACAGCAAACACTGAAGCTTTCTTT
TRBV28	.	TRBJ1-2	.	CASAQQVNYGYTF	TGTGCCAGCGCCCAGCAGGTTAACTATGGCTACACCTTC
TRBV7-6	TRBD1	TRBJ2-5	.	CASSTEGQLQETQYF	TGTGCCAGCAGCACCGAGGGACAGCTCCAAGAGACCCAGTACTTC
TRBV5-4	TRBD1	TRBJ1-4	.	CASSSGGLGEKLFF	TGTGCCAGCAGCTCAGGGGGGCTGGGAGAAAAACTGTTTTTT
TRBV19	.	TRBJ2-7	.	CASSLRGRAGEQYF	TGTGCCAGTAGCCTTAGGGGGAGGGCCGGCGAGCAGTACTTC
TRBV29-1	TRBD1	TRBJ1-1	.	CSVGGQVNTEAFF	TGCAGCGTCGGCGGACAGGTGAACACTGAAGCTTTCTTT
TRBV10-3	TRBD1	TRBJ1-1	.	CAITHGTGLGGTEAFF	TGTGCCATCACCCATGGGACAGGGCTGGGCGGCACTGAAGCTTTCTTT
TRBV28	TRBD2	TRBJ2-7	few	CASSLLDGRAGGYEQYF	TGTGCCAGCAGTTTATTAGACGGGAGGGCCGGGGGTTACGAGCAGTACTTC
TRBV2	.	TRBJ1-5	.	CASSGQRSNQPQHF	TGTGCCAGCAGTGGACAGAGAAGCAATCAGCCCCAGCATTTT
TRBV19	.	TRBJ1-5	.	CAASYSNQPQHF	TGTGCCGCCTCCTATAGCAATCAGCCCCAGCATTTT
TRBV29-1	TRBD1	TRBJ1-4	.	CSVGDRGSEKLFF	TGCAGCGTTGGGGACAGGGGGTCTGAAAAACTGTTTTTT
TRBV7-2	TRBD1	TRBJ2-1	.	CASSQTRDRYNEQFF	TGTGCCAGCAGCCAAACCCGGGACAGGTACAATGAGCAGTTCTTC
TRBV20-1	.	TRBJ2-1	once	CSARVTYEQFF	TGCAGTGCTAGAGTTACTTATGAGCAGTTCTTC
TRBV6-5	TRBD1	TRBJ1-1	.	CASSYGTGGTEAFF	TGTGCCAGCAGTTACGGGACAGGGGGTACTGAAGCTTTCTTT
TRBV19	.	TRBJ2-6	once	CASSKETGSGANVLTF	TGTGCCAGTAGTAAAGAGACAGGCTCTGGGGCCAACGTCCTGACTTTC
TRBV28	TRBD1	TRBJ1-2	.	CASSLSPTGANYGYTF	TGTGCCAGCAGTTTATCCCCGACAGGGGCTAACTATGGCTACACCTTC
TRBV28	TRBD1	TRBJ1-4	.	CASSLSRGQPNEKLFF	TGTGCCAGCAGTTTAAGCCGGGGACAGCCGAATGAAAAACTGTTTTTT
TRBV11-1	TRBD1	TRBJ2-7	.	CASSWGPGQGVYEQYF	TGTGCCAGCAGCTGGGGGCCGGGACAGGGGGTCTACGAGCAGTACTTC
TRBV7-6	.	TRBJ2-5	.	CASSLEAPGQETQYF	TGTGCCAGCAGCTTAGAAGCGCCAGGGCAAGAGACCCAGTACTTC
TRBV2	TRBD1	TRBJ1-1	.	CASSGQGGTEAFF	TGTGCCAGCAGTGGACAGGGGGGCACTGAAGCTTTCTTT